These 14 T cell receptor beta chains share one sample of origin, sequenced in a study of CD8 T cells in ankylosing spondylitis (dated by TCRdb to about 2017). Overall results and qualifications from the work: A TCR beta motif of seven or eight highly homologous amino acid variants appeared characteristic of blood from ankylosing spondylitis patients.

These receptors' targets are unknown. The library was built by means of 5' RACE. The sequencing machine was an Illumina HiSeq 2500. The raw public data were reprocessed by TCRdb itself: fastp quality trimming at Q25, MiXCR clonotype calling, in-frame beta chains only. All rows with the same CDR3 protein become a single entry with the most common DNA and genes. This sample is represented by over 200,000 distinct CDR3 sequences; about 17% of them were singletons. Clones ranked in the top ten supply approximately 46% of the sample. Sample: blood, either unsorted or a sorted T cell fraction (not recorded which). The receptor source for this set is a male donor with ankylosing spondylitis.

This clonotype came up many times. The chain uses TRBV12-3 or TRBV12-4 and TRBJ2-7, with D unresolved. Trimming cost V 6 bases and J 5 bases, with 11 bases left between them. The CDR3 has 12 residues. In nucleotides, the CDR3 is TGTGCCAGCAGCCCCTATGGGGACGAGCAGTACTTC. Its protein product is CASSPYGDEQYF.

This clonotype appeared a few times. The CDR3 protein is CSALTSGKSYEQYF. CDR3 coding DNA: TGCAGTGCTCTTACTAGCGGGAAGTCCTACGAGCAGTACTTC. The rearrangement joins TRBV20-1 to TRBJ2-7; 10 bases agree with TRBD2. V shed 5 bases and J 1 base; nucleotides not matched to a gene: 5. CDR3 length: 14 residues. Germline lookup yields CDR1 DFQATT and CDR2 SNEGSKA (reference sequence).

This clonotype was counted at least ten times. The J gene is TRBJ2-1, the V gene TRBV20-1; 12 bases fit TRBD2. Losses at the gene ends were 3 bases for V and 2 bases for J; bases not matched to a gene: 11. CDR1 is DFQATT, CDR2 SNEGSKA, per germline (reference sequence). The CDR3 runs to 18 residues. CDR3 sequence (DNA): TGCAGTGCTAGGCTAGCGGGAGGGCCCCTTTTCACCTACAATGAGCAGTTCTTC. It yields the protein CSARLAGGPLFTYNEQFF.

This clonotype was seen more than once but under ten times. V and J are TRBV5-4 and TRBJ2-7, with 7 bases that match TRBD2. V shed 4 bases and J 4 bases; nucleotides not matched to a gene: 8. This CDR3 contains 14 residues. Germline CDR1 reads SGHNT; CDR2 reads YYREEE (reference sequence). The DNA for the CDR3 is TGTGCCAGCAGCCAGCGGGACGCGAAGTACGAGCAGTACTTC. This sequence encodes CASSQRDAKYEQYF. Variable domain in full (rest from reference TRBV5-4 and TRBJ2-7): ETGVTQSPTHLIKTRGQQVTLRCSSQSGHNTVSWYQQALGQGPQFIFQYYREEENGRGNFPPRFSGLQFPNYSSELNVNALELDDSALYLCASSQRDAKYEQYFGPGTRLTVT.

This clonotype showed up just a few times. The chain recombines TRBV12-3 or TRBV12-4 with TRBJ2-7; maybe TRBD2 (6 bases). Deletions cut 7 bases from V and 2 bases from J, with 18 bases between. The CDR3 has 15 residues. The CDR3 nucleotides read TGTGCCAGCACCAATTCGGGGAGGTTCCCCTACGAGCAGTACTTC. It specifies CASTNSGRFPYEQYF.

This clonotype has more than one count but fewer than ten. The V and J genes are TRBV4-3 and TRBJ2-3; D possibly uses TRBD1 or TRBD2 (5 bases each). Germline V gene sequence: CDR1 LGHNA, CDR2 YSLEER. The CDR3 covers 17 residues. Trimming stripped 3 bases from V and 0 bases from J, with 16 bases between. The CDR3 bases are TGCGCCAGCAGCCAGGGACCATACTCCTCTAGCACAGATACGCAGTATTTT. Translating gives CASSQGPYSSSTDTQYF.

This clonotype was detected a few times. The chain couples TRBV3-1 to TRBJ2-7; D not resolved. V was pared by 2 bases and J by 2 bases, with 13 bases between. This CDR3 has 15 residues. The germline V gene has CDR1 LGHDT and CDR2 YNNKEL (reference sequence). Written as DNA, the CDR3 is TGTGCCAGCAGCCAACCCGAGACTCCTCCCTACGAGCAGTACTTC. Amino acids: CASSQPETPPYEQYF.

The chain links TRBV27 to TRBJ2-3; perhaps TRBD2 as D (5 bases). CDR3 size: 17 residues. Germline CDR1 MNHEY, CDR2 SMNVEV (reference sequence). V was trimmed by 5 bases and J by 2 bases, leaving 20 bases between them. Here the CDR3 DNA reads TGTGCCAGCAGTGCCTCCTTCGGGCTAGCACTCACAGATACGCAGTATTTT. Its protein product is CASSASFGLALTDTQYF.

This clonotype was found a few times. This chain links TRBV25-1 with TRBJ2-5; D gene uncertain. The germline V gene has CDR1 MGHDK and CDR2 SYGVNS. There are 15 residues in the CDR3. V was shortened by 1 base and J by 5 bases, with 14 bases between the two germline ends. CDR3 coding DNA: TGTGCCAGCAGTGAATCCGTCGGGCCGATGGAGACCCAGTACTTC. Translated, it gives CASSESVGPMETQYF. Drawing the rest from reference TRBV25-1 and TRBJ2-5, the complete variable domain is EADIYQTPRYLVIGTGKKITLECSQTMGHDKMYWYQQDPGMELHLIHYSYGVNSTEKGDLSSESTVSRIRTEHFPLTLESARPSHTSQYLCASSESVGPMETQYFGPGTRLLVL.

The rearrangement links TRBV6-6 to TRBJ2-7; D not resolved. The CDR3 contains 12 residues. Germline V CDR1 and CDR2: MNHNY, SVGAGI (reference sequence). Trimming took off 10 bases at V and 2 bases at J, with 12 bases between the two ends. CDR3 loop: CATMGDAYEQYF. CDR3 nucleotide sequence: TGTGCCACTATGGGCGATGCCTACGAGCAGTACTTC.

This clonotype has just a few counts. The chain has TRBV27 and TRBJ2-1, with 11 bases fitting TRBD2. Per the germline V gene, CDR1 is MNHEY and CDR2 is SMNVEV (reference sequence). The CDR3 extends over 17 amino acids. V was pared by 3 bases and J by 2 bases, with 6 bases of the junction left unmatched. CDR3 loop: CASSLRTSGLTYNEQFF. The CDR3 DNA sequence: TGTGCCAGCAGTTTGCGGACTAGCGGGCTAACCTACAATGAGCAGTTCTTC.

This sequence joins TRBV12-3 or TRBV12-4 and TRBJ2-3, with TRBD1 matching 8 bases. V gave up 1 base and J gave up 4 bases; unmatched junction bases: 1. This CDR3 comprises 14 residues. This CDR3 reads CASSLGTGSDTQYF. The CDR3 DNA follows: TGTGCCAGCAGTTTAGGGACAGGGTCAGATACGCAGTATTTT.

This clonotype was seen only a few times. This chain joins TRBV7-8 and TRBJ2-3; TRBD2 aligns across 8 bases. V was clipped by 5 bases and J by 2 bases; unmatched bases: 9. Germline assignment: CDR1 SGHVS and CDR2 FQNEAQ. The length of the CDR3 is 16 residues. The CDR3 DNA reads as TGTGCCAGCAGCGCGGGACTAGGGGACACCACAGATACGCAGTATTTT. Encoded protein: CASSAGLGDTTDTQYF.

This CDR3 reads CASSQGGTGIYNEQFF. CDR3 DNA sequence: TGCGCCAGCAGCCAAGGAGGGACAGGGATCTACAATGAGCAGTTCTTC. The chain links TRBV4-3 to TRBJ2-1; 9 bases line up with TRBD1. J gave up 3 bases and V 1 base, and 4 bases lay outside the gene matches. Germline lookup yields CDR1 LGHNA and CDR2 YSLEER. The CDR3 spans 16 residues.